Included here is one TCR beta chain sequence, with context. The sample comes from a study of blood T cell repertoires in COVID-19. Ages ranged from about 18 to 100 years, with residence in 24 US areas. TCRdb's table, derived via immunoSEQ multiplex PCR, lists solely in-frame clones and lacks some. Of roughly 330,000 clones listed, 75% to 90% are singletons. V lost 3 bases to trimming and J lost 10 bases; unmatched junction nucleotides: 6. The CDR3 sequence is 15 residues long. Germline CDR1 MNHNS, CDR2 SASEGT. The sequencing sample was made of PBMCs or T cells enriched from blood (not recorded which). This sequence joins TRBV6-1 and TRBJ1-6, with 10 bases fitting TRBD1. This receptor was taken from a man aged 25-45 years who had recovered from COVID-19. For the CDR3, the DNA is TGTGCCAGCAGTGAGGGGGACAGGGGAGGATCACCCCTCCACTTT. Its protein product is CASSEGDRGGSPLHF.